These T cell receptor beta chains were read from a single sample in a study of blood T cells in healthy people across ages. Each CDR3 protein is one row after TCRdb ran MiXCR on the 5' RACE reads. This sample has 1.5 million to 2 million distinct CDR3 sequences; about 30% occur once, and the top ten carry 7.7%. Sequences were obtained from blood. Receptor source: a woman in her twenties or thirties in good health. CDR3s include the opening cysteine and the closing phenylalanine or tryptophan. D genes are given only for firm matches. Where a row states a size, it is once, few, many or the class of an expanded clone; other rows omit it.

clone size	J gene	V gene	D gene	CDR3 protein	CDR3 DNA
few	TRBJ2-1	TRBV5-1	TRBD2	CASSPGGAGGPNEQFF	TGCGCCAGCAGCCCTGGAGGAGCGGGGGGGCCTAATGAGCAGTTCTTC
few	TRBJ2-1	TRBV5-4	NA	CASSLGGAGSYNEQFF	TGTGCCAGCAGCTTGGGGGGAGCGGGCTCCTACAATGAGCAGTTCTTC
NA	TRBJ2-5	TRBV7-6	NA	CASSSAGSNQETQYF	TGTGCCAGCAGCTCGGCAGGGAGCAATCAAGAGACCCAGTACTTC
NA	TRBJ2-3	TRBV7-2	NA	CASVVGLASTDTQYF	TGTGCCAGCGTTGTAGGGCTCGCTAGCACAGATACGCAGTATTTT
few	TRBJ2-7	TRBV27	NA	CASSPPIWGAHDNYEQYF	TGTGCCAGCAGTCCGCCCATATGGGGAGCCCACGATAACTACGAGCAGTACTTC
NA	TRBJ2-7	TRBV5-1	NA	CASSLGTDGGSYEQYF	TGCGCCAGCAGCTTGGGGACGGATGGGGGCTCCTACGAGCAGTACTTC
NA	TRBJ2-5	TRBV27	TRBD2	CASSHRGGLAGTKEQETQYF	TGTGCCAGCAGTCACCGAGGGGGACTAGCGGGGACAAAAGAACAAGAGACCCAGTACTTC
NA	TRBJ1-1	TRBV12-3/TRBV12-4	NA	CASSPSWGTEAFF	TGTGCCAGCAGTCCAAGCTGGGGCACTGAAGCTTTCTTT
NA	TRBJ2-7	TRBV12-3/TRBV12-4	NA	CANSLGQFPYEQYF	TGTGCCAACAGTTTGGGTCAGTTTCCCTACGAGCAGTACTTC
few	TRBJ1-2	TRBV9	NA	CASSVGAWGYTF	TGTGCCAGCAGCGTAGGAGCTTGGGGCTACACCTTC
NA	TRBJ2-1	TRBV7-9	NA	CASSFLGLVPYNEQFF	TGTGCCAGCAGCTTTCTCGGGCTAGTTCCCTACAATGAGCAGTTCTTC
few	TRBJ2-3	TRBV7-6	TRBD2	CASRQLAGGRDTQYF	TGTGCCAGCAGACAACTAGCGGGAGGTCGGGATACGCAGTATTTT
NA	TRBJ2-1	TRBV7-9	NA	CASSFLQQETQFF	TGTGCCAGCAGCTTTCTACAGCAAGAGACCCAGTTCTTC
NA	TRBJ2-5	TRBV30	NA	CAWSVGAETQYF	TGTGCCTGGAGTGTAGGAGCAGAGACCCAGTACTTC
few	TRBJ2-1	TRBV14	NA	CASSNNAGRNEQFF	TGTGCCAGCAGCAACAACGCGGGACGGAATGAGCAGTTCTTC
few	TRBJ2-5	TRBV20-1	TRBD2	CSASSRGVRETQYF	TGCAGTGCTAGCTCCCGGGGGGTAAGGGAGACCCAGTACTTC
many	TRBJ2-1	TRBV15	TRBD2	CATSRDTVAGSPQFF	TGTGCCACCAGCAGAGATACGGTAGCGGGGAGCCCGCAGTTCTTC
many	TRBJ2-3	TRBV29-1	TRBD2	CSVEASGLKDTQYF	TGCAGCGTTGAAGCTAGCGGTCTTAAGGATACGCAGTATTTT
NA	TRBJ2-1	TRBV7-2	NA	CASSPRAAGTNEQFF	TGTGCCAGCAGCCCGCGGGCGGCGGGCACCAATGAGCAGTTCTTC
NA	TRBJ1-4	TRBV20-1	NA	CSAREGMMVGKLFF	TGCAGTGCTAGAGAGGGTATGATGGTCGGAAAACTGTTTTTT
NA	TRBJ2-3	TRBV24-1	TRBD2	CATSESGRATDTQYF	TGCGCCACCAGTGAAAGCGGGAGGGCCACAGATACGCAGTATTTT
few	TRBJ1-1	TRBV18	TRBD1	CASSPYPGTGDTEAFF	TGTGCCAGCTCACCATATCCAGGGACAGGGGACACTGAAGCTTTCTTT
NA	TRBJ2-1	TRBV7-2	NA	CASSLGGGPPYNEQFF	TGTGCCAGCAGCTTAGGTGGGGGGCCCCCCTACAATGAGCAGTTCTTC
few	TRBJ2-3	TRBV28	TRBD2	CASSSPGLAGGRDTQYF	TGTGCCAGCAGTTCTCCCGGACTAGCGGGGGGCCGAGATACGCAGTATTTT
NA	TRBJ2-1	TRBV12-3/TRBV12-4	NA	CASRADSPRWQFF	TGTGCCAGCAGGGCGGACTCCCCCAGGTGGCAGTTCTTC
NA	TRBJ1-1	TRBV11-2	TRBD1	CASSLVVGQGSTEAFF	TGTGCCAGCAGCTTAGTGGTGGGACAGGGGAGCACTGAAGCTTTCTTT
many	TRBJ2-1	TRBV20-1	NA	CSARRYNEQFF	TGCAGTGCTCGGCGGTACAATGAGCAGTTCTTC